These T cell receptor beta chains were read from a single sample in a study of blood T cell repertoires in COVID-19. The data were produced by immunoSEQ multiplex PCR, yet TCRdb's version contains in-frame clones alone and is incomplete. The sample yields 350,000 or so clones, approximately 86% seen once. The sample was PBMCs or T cells enriched from blood (not recorded which). The receptors here all came from a woman in her forties with acute COVID-19. CDR3s include the opening cysteine and the closing phenylalanine or tryptophan. Fields, in order: D gene, J gene, V gene, clone size, CDR3 protein, CDR3 DNA. The D gene is left open where the match is weak. The size of a clone is reported for some rows only, either as once, few or many, or as a class for expanded clones.

>-|TRBJ2-1|TRBV7-3|-
CASSLTPQDREQFF
TGTGCCAGCAGCTTAACCCCTCAGGACAGAGAGCAGTTCTTC
>-|TRBJ2-1|TRBV28|once
CASSLLREVEQFF
TGTGCCAGCAGTTTGCTGAGGGAGGTTGAGCAGTTCTTC
>-|TRBJ2-5|TRBV19|once
CASKQGPGAQYF
TGTGCCAGTAAGCAGGGGCCCGGGGCCCAGTACTTC
>TRBD2|TRBJ2-7|TRBV13|-
CASSWTSAAREQYF
TGTGCCAGCAGCTGGACTAGCGCAGCTCGCGAGCAGTACTTC
>TRBD2|TRBJ2-3|TRBV18|-
CASSLRTLAGSPTDTQYF
TGTGCCAGCTCACTCCGGACCCTAGCGGGGTCGCCCACAGATACGCAGTATTTT
>-|TRBJ1-1|TRBV27|-
CASRSFAGVGTEAFF
TGTGCCAGCAGATCCTTCGCAGGGGTCGGAACTGAAGCTTTCTTT
>TRBD2|TRBJ2-3|TRBV11-2|-
CASSLGTTSGAADTQYF
TGTGCCAGCAGCTTAGGGACGACTAGCGGGGCTGCAGATACGCAGTATTTT
>-|TRBJ2-6|TRBV5-1|-
CASSPDSGANVLTF
TGCGCCAGCAGCCCAGACTCTGGGGCCAACGTCCTGACTTTC
>TRBD1|TRBJ2-1|TRBV4-3|-
CASATGISRSYNEQFF
TGCGCCAGCGCGACAGGGATCAGTAGGTCCTACAATGAGCAGTTCTTC
>TRBD1|TRBJ1-2|TRBV5-5|-
CASSLWDRVKGYTF
TGTGCCAGCAGCTTGTGGGACAGGGTAAAGGGCTACACCTTC
>-|TRBJ2-3|TRBV7-2|-
CASSFGTGRTDTQYF
TGTGCCAGCAGCTTCGGGACTGGTCGTACAGATACGCAGTATTTT
>TRBD1|TRBJ1-5|TRBV29-1|-
CSVATGVNQPQHF
TGCAGCGTTGCTACAGGGGTCAATCAGCCCCAGCATTTT
>-|TRBJ1-5|TRBV30|-
CAWSGQKRRGGQPQHF
TGTGCCTGGAGCGGGCAAAAGAGGAGGGGAGGACAGCCCCAGCATTTT
>-|TRBJ1-2|TRBV2|-
CASSLMGGSANYGYTF
TGTGCCAGCAGTCTAATGGGGGGATCAGCTAACTATGGCTACACCTTC
>TRBD1|TRBJ2-7|TRBV6-5|few
CASRRTRDRGYEQYF
TGTGCCAGCAGGAGGACCCGGGACAGGGGCTACGAGCAGTACTTC
>-|TRBJ1-2|TRBV5-1|-
CASSFAGDGYTF
TGCGCCAGCAGCTTTGCGGGAGACGGCTACACCTTC
>TRBD1|TRBJ2-3|TRBV7-9|once
CASENRQGSTDTQYF
TGTGCCAGCGAGAATAGACAGGGGAGCACAGATACGCAGTATTTT
>-|TRBJ1-2|TRBV12-3/TRBV12-4|-
CASGREGVHGYTF
TGTGCCAGCGGAAGAGAGGGTGTCCATGGCTACACCTTC
>TRBD1|TRBJ1-1|TRBV9|-
CASSENGQGYTEAFF
TGTGCCAGCAGCGAGAATGGACAGGGGTACACTGAAGCTTTCTTT
>TRBD1|TRBJ1-2|TRBV5-5|once
CASSLGQGVNYGYTF
TGTGCCAGCAGCTTGGGACAGGGAGTAAACTATGGCTACACCTTC
>-|TRBJ1-1|TRBV4-3|-
CASSQGARENTEAFF
TGCGCCAGCAGCCAAGGCGCCAGGGAGAACACTGAAGCTTTCTTT
>TRBD1|TRBJ2-5|TRBV7-3|-
CASSLKGGQGQETQYF
TGTGCCAGCAGCTTAAAAGGGGGACAGGGCCAAGAGACCCAGTACTTC
>TRBD1|TRBJ1-3|TRBV7-2|-
CASSLEGQGTGNTIYF
TGTGCCAGCAGCCTTGAGGGACAGGGGACTGGAAACACCATATATTTT